The 30 T cell receptor beta chains below come from one sample, sequenced in a study of OX40 agonist ivuxolimab in advanced cancers. Only in-frame clones appear in the TCRdb table, and some are missing; sequencing was by immunoSEQ multiplex PCR. Of roughly 68,000 clones detected, around 89% appear once; the ten largest clones hold under 4.5%. This material consisted of CD4+ or CD8+ T cells sorted from blood, taken in a trial of the OX40 agonist ivuxolimab. These receptors all stem from an adult with an advanced solid tumor such as melanoma, head and neck, liver or kidney cancer.

The chain couples TRBV29-1 to TRBJ2-1; D remains unclear. The CDR3 spans 13 residues. Germline V gene lookup returns CDR1 SQVTM and CDR2 ANQGSEA. The V and J ends lost 6 bases and 0 bases respectively, with 9 bases between them. CDR3 bases: TGCAGCGTAATTCTGAGCTCCTACAATGAGCAGTTCTTC. It is translated as CSVILSSYNEQFF.

The V gene is TRBV30, the J gene TRBJ2-1; 11 bases agree with TRBD2. The CDR3 has 16 amino acids. V trimming: 3 bases; J trimming: 7 bases; junction bases outside the gene matches: 11. Germline CDR1 is GTSNPN and CDR2 is SVGIG (reference sequence). The CDR3 DNA follows: TGTGCCTGGAGCGATCAAGCTAGCGGGAGGCTAAATGAGCAGTTCTTC. The encoded protein is CAWSDQASGRLNEQFF.

The chain carries TRBV30 and TRBJ1-2; 7 nucleotides line up with TRBD1. Germline assignment: CDR1 GTSNPN and CDR2 SVGIG (reference sequence). V lost 3 bases to trimming and J lost 6 bases; unmatched junction nucleotides: 1. This CDR3 has 11 amino acids. The CDR3 sequence is CAWRRGHGYTF. For the CDR3, the DNA is TGTGCCTGGAGAAGGGGGCATGGCTACACCTTC.

The V and J genes are TRBV30 and TRBJ2-1; TRBD2 matches at 8 bases. This CDR3 comprises 14 residues. V shed 4 bases, J shed 5 bases, and the junction held 7 bases outside the gene matches. Per the germline V gene, CDR1 is GTSNPN and CDR2 is SVGIG (reference sequence). The CDR3 spells CAWTGTRRDNEQFF. CDR3 DNA: TGTGCCTGGACCGGGACTAGGAGAGACAATGAGCAGTTCTTC.

V is TRBV19 and J is TRBJ2-5, with 8 nucleotides matching TRBD1. J lost 3 bases, V lost 5 bases, and 5 bases had no gene match. Germline V gene data show CDR1 as LNHDA and CDR2 as SQIVND (reference sequence). The length of the CDR3 is 14 residues. This chain's CDR3 is CASSPRTGKETQYF. CDR3 DNA: TGTGCCAGTAGTCCCCGGACAGGGAAAGAGACCCAGTACTTC.

This clone was found once. The rearrangement uses TRBV18 and TRBJ2-3, with 8 bases that match TRBD2. The V segment lost 2 bases and the J segment 4 bases; nucleotides outside the gene matches: 8. The germline V gene has CDR1 KGHSH and CDR2 LQKENI. The CDR3 runs 16 residues. CDR3 in DNA: TGTGCCAGCTCACCAGTAGCGGGATTTGAAGCAGATACGCAGTATTTT. This sequence encodes CASSPVAGFEADTQYF.

V and J are TRBV5-6 and TRBJ2-6; no firm D call. V lost 4 bases and J lost 0, with 20 bases in between. CDR3 size: 19 residues. Germline V CDR1 and CDR2: SGHDT, YYEEEE. CDR3 sequence: CASSPELFYESSGANVLTF. The CDR3 region has the DNA TGTGCCAGCAGCCCGGAGTTATTCTATGAAAGCTCTGGGGCCAACGTCCTGACTTTC.

This chain joins TRBV27 and TRBJ2-1, with TRBD2 identical over 14 bases. From germline, CDR1 is MNHEY and CDR2 SMNVEV (reference sequence). The CDR3 totals 16 residues. Trimming cost V 6 bases and J 8 bases; bases outside gene matches: 9. CDR3 nucleotide sequence: TGTGCCAGCAGCCACAGACTAGCGGGAGGGACGGATGAGCAGTTCTTC. It codes for CASSHRLAGGTDEQFF.

This chain uses TRBV7-6 with TRBJ1-3; 9 nucleotides align to TRBD1. The CDR3 contains 22 residues. Germline V gives CDR1 SGHVS, CDR2 FNYEAQ. J gave up 4 bases and V 5 bases, and 27 bases lay outside the gene matches. CDR3 sequence reads: CASSLIPDRGRHGVLRGNTIYF. The DNA of the CDR3 is TGTGCCAGCAGCCTAATACCGGACAGGGGCCGCCATGGGGTTCTGAGAGGAAACACCATATATTTT.

J is TRBJ1-2 and V is TRBV7-2, with D possibly being TRBD1 (5 bases). The CDR3 runs to 15 residues. CDR1 and CDR2 (germline): SGHTA, FQGNSA. V shed 1 base and J shed 2 bases, with 11 bases lying between them. The CDR3 DNA reads TGTGCCAGCAGCTTAGGACAGCCTGTAAACTATGGCTACACCTTC. Amino acids: CASSLGQPVNYGYTF.

The V and J genes are TRBV28 and TRBJ1-2; tentatively, D is TRBD1 (5 bases). Trimming pared 3 bases from V and 5 bases from J, leaving 10 bases between. CDR1 and CDR2 from the germline V gene are MDHEN and SYDVKM. This CDR3 has 13 residues. The CDR3 spells CASSLRGEYGYTF. The CDR3 DNA reads TGTGCCAGCAGTTTGCGGGGGGAGTATGGCTACACCTTC.

V gene TRBV11-2 combines with J gene TRBJ2-2; 7 bases align to TRBD2. Unmatched junction bases numbered 7, after V lost 0 bases and J lost 6 bases. The germline V gene encodes CDR1 SGHAT and CDR2 FQNNGV. This CDR3 region has 16 residues. The CDR3 sequence: CASSLDAVGGPGELFF. In nucleotides, the CDR3 is TGTGCCAGCAGCTTAGATGCGGTGGGAGGGCCCGGGGAGCTGTTTTTT.

The genes are TRBV6-6 and TRBJ2-3; D may be TRBD1 (6 bases). CDR3 length: 14 amino acids. The V end lost 5 bases, the J end lost 5 bases, and 14 bases lay between the germline ends. CDR1 and CDR2 (germline): MNHNY, SVGAGI (reference sequence). The DNA for the CDR3 is TGTGCCAGCAGTCCTAGGACAGCCTTAGATACGCAGTATTTT. This sequence encodes CASSPRTALDTQYF.

V usage is TRBV7-8 and J usage is TRBJ2-3, with D perhaps matching TRBD2 (6 bases). The CDR3 totals 12 residues. V shed 5 bases and J shed 5 bases, with 8 bases lying between them. From germline, CDR1 is SGHVS and CDR2 FQNEAQ. CDR3: CASSPSEDTQYF. In DNA form, the CDR3 reads TGTGCCAGCAGCCCTAGCGAAGATACGCAGTATTTT.

J is TRBJ2-7 and V is TRBV4-1; 7 bases match TRBD1. CDR3 size: 14 residues. The germline V gene encodes CDR1 MGHRA and CDR2 YSYEKL. V gave up 3 bases and J gave up 2 bases; unmatched junction bases: 4. This CDR3 reads CASSHLGQAYEQYF. The DNA of the CDR3 is TGCGCCAGCAGCCACCTCGGACAGGCCTACGAGCAGTACTTC.

This rearrangement joins TRBV7-9 to TRBJ2-2, with D maybe TRBD1 (5 bases). The CDR3 length is 14 residues. Trimming left V 5 bases short and J 1 base short, with 8 bases between. Germline V lookup: CDR1 SEHNR, CDR2 FQNEAQ (reference sequence). As DNA, the CDR3 is TGTGCCAGCAGCACCGGACAGAACACCGGGGAGCTGTTTTTT. It encodes CASSTGQNTGELFF. Complete variable domain (other parts from reference TRBV7-9 and TRBJ2-2): DTGVSQNPRHKITKRGQNVTFRCDPISEHNRLYWYRQTLGQGPEFLTYFQNEAQLEKSRLLSDRFSAERPKGSFSTLEIQRTEQGDSAMYLCASSTGQNTGELFFGEGSRLTVL.

This rearrangement joins TRBV6-1 to TRBJ1-5; TRBD1 aligns across 7 bases. The length of the CDR3 is 14 residues. Germline lookup yields CDR1 MNHNS and CDR2 SASEGT. J lost 3 bases, V lost 6 bases, and 5 bases had no gene match. Here the CDR3 DNA reads TGTGCCAGCAGCCGAGGGACAGTCAATCAGCCCCAGCATTTT. This encodes CASSRGTVNQPQHF.

This chain uses TRBV19 with TRBJ1-1, with D possibly being TRBD1 (5 bases). V was cut by 5 bases and J by 2 bases, with 12 bases left in between. Per germline, CDR1 LNHDA and CDR2 SQIVND (reference sequence). This CDR3 is 14 amino acids long. CDR3 residues: CASSPPTDNTEAFF. CDR3 in DNA: TGTGCCAGTAGTCCGCCGACAGATAACACTGAAGCTTTCTTT.

The chain has TRBV5-1 and TRBJ1-2; maybe TRBD1 (6 bases). Germline CDR1 is SGHRS and CDR2 is YFSETQ. The CDR3 loop spans 16 amino acids. V gave up 5 bases and J gave up 5 bases, with 22 bases separating them. In DNA form, the CDR3 reads TGCGCCAGCAGATCTGGGGTGAACAGGGAAGGATATGGCTACACCTTC. Translating gives CASRSGVNREGYGYTF.

V is TRBV28 and J is TRBJ2-1; the D call may be TRBD1 or TRBD2 (5 bases each). Trimming took 6 bases from V and 4 from J, leaving 22 bases between them. The germline CDR1 and CDR2 sequences are MDHEN and SYDVKM. This CDR3 is built from 17 residues. CDR3 nucleotide sequence: TGTGCCAGCAGAATGGGACGGAGGACCCTTAATTACAATGAGCAGTTCTTC. Residues: CASRMGRRTLNYNEQFF.

The chain links TRBV14 to TRBJ2-2, with a weak D call TRBD1 (5 bases). Germline V gives CDR1 SGHDN, CDR2 FVKESK. V was trimmed by 4 bases and J by 6 bases, leaving 6 bases between them. This CDR3 is 12 amino acids long. CDR3: CASSPTAGELFF. Here the CDR3 DNA reads TGTGCCAGCAGCCCGACAGCCGGGGAGCTGTTTTTT. The full variable domain, with the rest looked up from reference TRBV14 and TRBJ2-2, is EAGVTQFPSHSVIEKGQTVTLRCDPISGHDNLYWYRRVMGKEIKFLLHFVKESKQDESGMPNNRFLAERTGGTYSTLKVQPAELEDSGVYFCASSPTAGELFFGEGSRLTVL.

This chain links TRBV19 with TRBJ1-4; TRBD1 is a possible D gene (5 bases). Germline V CDR1 and CDR2: LNHDA, SQIVND (reference sequence). CDR3 size: 14 residues. V lost 10 bases and J lost 7, with 19 bases in between. The CDR3 is CATKTVPHGEKLFF. The DNA for the CDR3 is TGTGCCACTAAGACAGTGCCCCATGGTGAAAAACTGTTTTTT.

The rearrangement joins TRBV5-6 to TRBJ2-5; D gene unclear. Trimming shortened V by 0 bases and J by 5 bases, and 8 bases separated the two germline ends. Germline values: CDR1 SGHDT, CDR2 YYEEEE. CDR3 length: 13 amino acids. CDR3 nucleotide sequence: TGTGCCAGCAGCTTGGATAGGACGGAGACCCAGTACTTC. It specifies CASSLDRTETQYF.

V gene TRBV10-3 combines with J gene TRBJ1-3; tentative D call: TRBD1 (6 bases). Germline CDR1 and CDR2: ENHRY and SYGVKD. Deletions cut 4 bases from V and 5 bases from J, with 12 bases between. This CDR3 is built from 14 residues. CDR3 sequence reads: CAISVKGGRNTIYF. In DNA form, the CDR3 reads TGTGCCATCAGTGTTAAGGGGGGCAGAAACACCATATATTTT.

The chain joins TRBV18 to TRBJ2-1; no clear D gene. V was cut by 0 bases and J by 10 bases, with 19 bases left in between. Germline CDR1 is KGHSH and CDR2 is LQKENI. The CDR3 contains 16 residues. The CDR3 region is CASSPPSVPGSGEQFF. In DNA, the CDR3 is TGTGCCAGCTCACCACCATCGGTCCCAGGCTCCGGGGAGCAGTTCTTC.

The V and J genes are TRBV14 and TRBJ1-5; 8 bases map to TRBD1. CDR1 and CDR2 (germline): SGHDN, FVKESK. CDR3 length: 15 amino acids. With 3 bases clipped from V and 2 bases from J, the junction kept 3 bases outside the gene matches. CDR3 in DNA: TGTGCCAGCAGCCAGGGGACAGGACGCAATCAGCCCCAGCATTTT. Its translation is CASSQGTGRNQPQHF.

This clone occurred a few times. The chain is built from TRBV5-1 and TRBJ1-1; D might be TRBD1 (5 bases). Germline values: CDR1 SGHRS, CDR2 YFSETQ. With 5 bases removed from V and 1 base from J, the gap between germline ends came to 9 bases. The CDR3 is made up of 13 amino acids. CDR3 protein: CASSYGQNTEAFF. The CDR3 DNA sequence: TGCGCCAGCAGTTATGGACAGAACACTGAAGCTTTCTTT.

CDR3 coding DNA: TGTGCCACCAGGAGCAGCTCTGGGGCCAACGTCCTGACTTTC. Translation: CATRSSSGANVLTF. The V gene is TRBV15, the J gene TRBJ2-6; D unclear. The CDR3 length is 14 residues. Trimming took off 6 bases at V and 0 bases at J, with 6 bases between the two ends. Germline V gives CDR1 LNHNV, CDR2 YYDKDF (reference sequence).

The chain carries TRBV11-1 and TRBJ2-1; 7 bases agree with TRBD1. Germline V gives CDR1 SGHAT, CDR2 FQDESV (reference sequence). Trimming took 1 base from V and 7 from J; bases not matched to a gene: 4. The CDR3 totals 14 residues. CDR3 DNA: TGTGCCAGCAGCTTAGGGGACAGATCAAATGAGCAGTTCTTC. Translation: CASSLGDRSNEQFF.

The chain combines TRBV28 with TRBJ2-5, with 7 bases matching TRBD2. Unmatched junction bases numbered 21, after V lost 4 bases and J lost 4 bases. CDR1 and CDR2 from the germline V gene are MDHEN and SYDVKM. CDR3 length: 19 amino acids. CDR3 bases: TGTGCCAGCAGTTCGACCGGCCTAGCGGACACGAAATTGAGAGAGACCCAGTACTTC. This encodes CASSSTGLADTKLRETQYF.